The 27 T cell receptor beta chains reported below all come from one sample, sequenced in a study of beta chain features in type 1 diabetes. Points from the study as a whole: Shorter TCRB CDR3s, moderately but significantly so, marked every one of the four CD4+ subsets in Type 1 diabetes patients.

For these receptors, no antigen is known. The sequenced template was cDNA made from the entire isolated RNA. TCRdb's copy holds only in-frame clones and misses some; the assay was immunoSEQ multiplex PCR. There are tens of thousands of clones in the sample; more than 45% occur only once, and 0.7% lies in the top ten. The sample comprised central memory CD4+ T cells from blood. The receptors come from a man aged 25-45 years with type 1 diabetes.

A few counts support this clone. DNA of the CDR3: TGTGCCAGCTCACCACCAGGGGACAATCAGCCCCAGCATTTT. As protein: CASSPPGDNQPQHF. The V gene is TRBV18, the J gene TRBJ1-5; D is possibly TRBD1 (5 bases). The CDR3 is 14 amino acids. Germline CDR1 is KGHSH and CDR2 is LQKENI. V was cut by 0 bases and J by 3 bases, with 6 bases left in between.

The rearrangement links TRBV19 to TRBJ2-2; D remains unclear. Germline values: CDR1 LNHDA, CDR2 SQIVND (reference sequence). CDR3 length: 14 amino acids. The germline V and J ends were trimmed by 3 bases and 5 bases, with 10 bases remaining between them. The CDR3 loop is CASSISSKTGELFF. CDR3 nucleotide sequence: TGTGCCAGTAGTATCTCAAGCAAGACCGGGGAGCTGTTTTTT.

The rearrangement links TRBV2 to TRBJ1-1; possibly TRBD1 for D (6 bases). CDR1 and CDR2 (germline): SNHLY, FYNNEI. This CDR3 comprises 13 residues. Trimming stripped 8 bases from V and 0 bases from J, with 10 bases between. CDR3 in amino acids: CASLDRMNTEAFF. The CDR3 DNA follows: TGTGCCAGCCTGGACAGAATGAACACTGAAGCTTTCTTT.

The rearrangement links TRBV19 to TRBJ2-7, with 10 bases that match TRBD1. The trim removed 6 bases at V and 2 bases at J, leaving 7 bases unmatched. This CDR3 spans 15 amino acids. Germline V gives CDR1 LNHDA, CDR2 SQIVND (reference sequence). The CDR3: CASRKDGTGAYEQYF. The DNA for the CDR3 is TGTGCCAGTAGGAAGGACGGGACAGGGGCCTACGAGCAGTACTTC.

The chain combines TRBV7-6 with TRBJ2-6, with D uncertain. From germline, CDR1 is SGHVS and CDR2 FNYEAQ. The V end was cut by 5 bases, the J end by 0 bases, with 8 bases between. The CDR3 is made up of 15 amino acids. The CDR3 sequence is CASSHPYSGANVLTF. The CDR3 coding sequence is TGTGCCAGCAGCCACCCCTACTCTGGGGCCAACGTCCTGACTTTC.

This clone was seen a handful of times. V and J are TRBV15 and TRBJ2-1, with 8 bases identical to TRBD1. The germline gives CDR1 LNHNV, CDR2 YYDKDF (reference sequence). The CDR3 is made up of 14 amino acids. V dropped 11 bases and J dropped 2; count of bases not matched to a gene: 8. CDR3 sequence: CAAAPQGAYNEQFF. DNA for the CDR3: TGTGCCGCCGCCCCACAGGGGGCCTACAATGAGCAGTTCTTC.

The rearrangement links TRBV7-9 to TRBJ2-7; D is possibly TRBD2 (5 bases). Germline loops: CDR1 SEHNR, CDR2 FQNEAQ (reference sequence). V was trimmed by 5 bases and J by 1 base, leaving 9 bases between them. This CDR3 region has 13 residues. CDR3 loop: CASSQDWSYEQYF. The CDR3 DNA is TGTGCCAGCAGCCAGGACTGGTCCTACGAGCAGTACTTC.

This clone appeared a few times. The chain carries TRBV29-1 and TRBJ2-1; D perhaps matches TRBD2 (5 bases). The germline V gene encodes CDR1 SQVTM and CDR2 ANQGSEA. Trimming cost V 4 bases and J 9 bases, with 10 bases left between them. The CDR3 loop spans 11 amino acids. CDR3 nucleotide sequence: TGCAGCGTTGTCCTGAGGGCTGAGCAGTTCTTC. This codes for CSVVLRAEQFF.

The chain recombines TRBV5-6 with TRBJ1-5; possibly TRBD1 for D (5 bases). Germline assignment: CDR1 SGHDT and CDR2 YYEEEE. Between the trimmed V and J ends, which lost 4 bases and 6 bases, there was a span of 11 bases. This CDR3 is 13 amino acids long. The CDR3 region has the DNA TGTGCCAGCAGCCCGCAGGGTACTCAGCCCCAGCATTTT. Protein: CASSPQGTQPQHF.

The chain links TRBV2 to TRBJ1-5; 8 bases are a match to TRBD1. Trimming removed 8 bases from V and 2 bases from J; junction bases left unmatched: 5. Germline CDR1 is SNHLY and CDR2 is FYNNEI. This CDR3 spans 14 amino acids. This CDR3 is CASCQGQGNQPQHF. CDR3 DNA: TGTGCCAGCTGTCAGGGACAGGGCAATCAGCCCCAGCATTTT.

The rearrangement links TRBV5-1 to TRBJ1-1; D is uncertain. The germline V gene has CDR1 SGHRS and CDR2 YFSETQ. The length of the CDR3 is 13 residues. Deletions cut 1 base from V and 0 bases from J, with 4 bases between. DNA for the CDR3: TGCGCCAGCAGCTTGCGGGTGAACACTGAAGCTTTCTTT. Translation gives CASSLRVNTEAFF.

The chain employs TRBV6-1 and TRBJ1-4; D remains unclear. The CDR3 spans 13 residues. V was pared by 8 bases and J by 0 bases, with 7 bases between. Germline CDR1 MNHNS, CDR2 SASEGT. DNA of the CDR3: TGTGCCAGCCGGGGTACAACTAATGAAAAACTGTTTTTT. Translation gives CASRGTTNEKLFF.

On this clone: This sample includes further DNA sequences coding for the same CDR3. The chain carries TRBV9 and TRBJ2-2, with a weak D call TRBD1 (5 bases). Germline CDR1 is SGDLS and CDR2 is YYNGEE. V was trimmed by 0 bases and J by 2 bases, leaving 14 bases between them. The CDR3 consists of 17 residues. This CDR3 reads CASSVVGSGSNTGELFF. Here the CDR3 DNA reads TGTGCCAGCAGCGTAGTAGGTTCAGGGTCTAACACCGGGGAGCTGTTTTTT.

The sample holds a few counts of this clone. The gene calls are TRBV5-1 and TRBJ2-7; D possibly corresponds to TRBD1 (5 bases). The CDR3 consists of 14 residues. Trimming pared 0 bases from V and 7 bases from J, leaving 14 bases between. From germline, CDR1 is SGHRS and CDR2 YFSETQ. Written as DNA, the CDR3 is TGCGCCAGCAGCTTGGCCCCCCAGGGCTGGGAGCAGTACTTC. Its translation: CASSLAPQGWEQYF.

Here the CDR3 reads CASSLAPLAGGPLSYNEQFF. The CDR3 DNA reads as TGCGCCAGCAGCTTGGCTCCACTAGCGGGAGGCCCCCTCTCCTACAATGAGCAGTTCTTC. The chain couples TRBV5-1 to TRBJ2-1; 12 bases align to TRBD2. Unmatched junction bases numbered 10, after V lost 0 bases and J lost 0 bases. The CDR3 has 20 amino acids. Germline V gives CDR1 SGHRS, CDR2 YFSETQ.

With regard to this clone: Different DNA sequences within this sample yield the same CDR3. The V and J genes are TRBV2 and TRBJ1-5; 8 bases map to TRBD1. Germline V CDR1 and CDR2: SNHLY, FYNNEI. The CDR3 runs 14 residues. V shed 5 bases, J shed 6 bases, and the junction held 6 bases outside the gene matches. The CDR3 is CASSLDREAQPQHF. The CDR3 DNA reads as TGTGCCAGCAGTTTGGACAGGGAGGCTCAGCCCCAGCATTTT.

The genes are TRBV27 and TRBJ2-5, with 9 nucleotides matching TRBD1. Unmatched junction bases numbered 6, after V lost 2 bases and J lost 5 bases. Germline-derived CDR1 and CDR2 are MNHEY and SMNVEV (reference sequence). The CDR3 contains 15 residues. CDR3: CASSLVQGASETQYF. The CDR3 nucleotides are TGTGCCAGCAGTTTAGTACAGGGGGCTTCTGAGACCCAGTACTTC.

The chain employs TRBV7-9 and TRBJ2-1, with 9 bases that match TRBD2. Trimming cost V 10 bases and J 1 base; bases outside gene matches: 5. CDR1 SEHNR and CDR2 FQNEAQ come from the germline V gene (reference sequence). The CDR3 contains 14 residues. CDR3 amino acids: CANQAGGSYNEQFF. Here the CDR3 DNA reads TGTGCCAACCAAGCGGGAGGTTCCTACAATGAGCAGTTCTTC. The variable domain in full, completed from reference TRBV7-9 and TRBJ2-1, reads DTGVSQNPRHKITKRGQNVTFRCDPISEHNRLYWYRQTLGQGPEFLTYFQNEAQLEKSRLLSDRFSAERPKGSFSTLEIQRTEQGDSAMYLCANQAGGSYNEQFFGPGTRLTVL.

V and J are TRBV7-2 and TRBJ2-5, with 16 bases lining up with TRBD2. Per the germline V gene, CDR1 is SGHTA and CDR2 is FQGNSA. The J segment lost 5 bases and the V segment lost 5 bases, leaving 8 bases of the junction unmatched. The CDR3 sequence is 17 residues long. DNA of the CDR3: TGTGCCAGCAGCACCACGGGACTAGCGGGGGGGCATGAGACCCAGTACTTC. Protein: CASSTTGLAGGHETQYF.

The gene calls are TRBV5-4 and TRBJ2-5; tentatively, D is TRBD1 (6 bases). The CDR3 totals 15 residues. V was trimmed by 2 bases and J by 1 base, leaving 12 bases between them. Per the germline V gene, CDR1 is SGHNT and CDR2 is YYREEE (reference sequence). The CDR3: CASSFDRGSQETQYF. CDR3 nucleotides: TGTGCCAGCAGCTTCGATAGGGGGAGCCAAGAGACCCAGTACTTC.

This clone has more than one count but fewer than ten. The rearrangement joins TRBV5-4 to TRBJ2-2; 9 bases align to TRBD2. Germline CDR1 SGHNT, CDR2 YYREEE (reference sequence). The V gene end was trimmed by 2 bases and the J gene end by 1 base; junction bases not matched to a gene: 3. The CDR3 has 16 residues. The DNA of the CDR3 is TGTGCCAGCAGCTTCGGACTAGCGCTGAACACCGGGGAGCTGTTTTTT. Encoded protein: CASSFGLALNTGELFF.

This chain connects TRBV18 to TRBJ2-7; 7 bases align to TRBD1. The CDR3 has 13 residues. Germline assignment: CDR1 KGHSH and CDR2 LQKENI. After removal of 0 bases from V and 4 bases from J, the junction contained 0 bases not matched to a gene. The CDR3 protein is CASSPPDRYEQYF. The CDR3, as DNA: TGTGCCAGCTCACCACCGGACAGGTACGAGCAGTACTTC.

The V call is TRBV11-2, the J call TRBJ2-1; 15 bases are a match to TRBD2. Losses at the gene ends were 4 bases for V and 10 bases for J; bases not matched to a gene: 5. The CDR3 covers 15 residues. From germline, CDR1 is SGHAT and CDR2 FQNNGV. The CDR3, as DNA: TGTGCCAGCAGCTACGGGACTAGCGGGAGGTGGGAGCAGTTCTTC. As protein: CASSYGTSGRWEQFF. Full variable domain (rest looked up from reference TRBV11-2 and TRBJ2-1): EAGVAQSPRYKIIEKRQSVAFWCNPISGHATLYWYQQILGQGPKLLIQFQNNGVVDDSQLPKDRFSAERLKGVDSTLKIQPAKLEDSAVYLCASSYGTSGRWEQFFGPGTRLTVL.

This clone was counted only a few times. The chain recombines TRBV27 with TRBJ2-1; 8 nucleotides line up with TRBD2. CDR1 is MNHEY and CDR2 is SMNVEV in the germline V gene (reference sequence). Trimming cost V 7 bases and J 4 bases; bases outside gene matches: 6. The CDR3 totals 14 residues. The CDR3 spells CASNPSGRYNEQFF. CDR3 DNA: TGTGCCAGCAACCCCAGCGGGAGATACAATGAGCAGTTCTTC.

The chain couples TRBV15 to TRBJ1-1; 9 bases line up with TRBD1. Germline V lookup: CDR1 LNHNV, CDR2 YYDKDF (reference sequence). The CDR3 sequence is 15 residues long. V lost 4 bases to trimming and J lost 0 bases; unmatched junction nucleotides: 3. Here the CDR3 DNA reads TGTGCCACCAGCAAGGGGACAGGGATGAACACTGAAGCTTTCTTT. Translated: CATSKGTGMNTEAFF. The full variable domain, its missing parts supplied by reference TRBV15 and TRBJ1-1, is DAMVIQNPRYQVTQFGKPVTLSCSQTLNHNVMYWYQQKSSQAPKLLFHYYDKDFNNEADTPDNFQSRRPNTSFCFLDIRSPGLGDTAMYLCATSKGTGMNTEAFFGQGTRLTVV.

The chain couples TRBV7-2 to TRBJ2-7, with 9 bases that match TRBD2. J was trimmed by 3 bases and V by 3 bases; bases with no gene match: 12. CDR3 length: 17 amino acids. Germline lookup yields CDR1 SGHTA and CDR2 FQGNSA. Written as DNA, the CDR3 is TGTGCCAGCAGCTTGGGTAGCGGGGGCCATTCCGACTACGAGCAGTACTTC. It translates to CASSLGSGGHSDYEQYF.

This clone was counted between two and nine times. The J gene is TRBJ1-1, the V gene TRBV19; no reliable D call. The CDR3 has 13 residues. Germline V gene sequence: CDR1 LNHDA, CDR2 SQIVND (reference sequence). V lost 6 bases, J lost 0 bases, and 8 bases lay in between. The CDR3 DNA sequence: TGTGCCAGTAGGGCTACAGTGAACACTGAAGCTTTCTTT. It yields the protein CASRATVNTEAFF.